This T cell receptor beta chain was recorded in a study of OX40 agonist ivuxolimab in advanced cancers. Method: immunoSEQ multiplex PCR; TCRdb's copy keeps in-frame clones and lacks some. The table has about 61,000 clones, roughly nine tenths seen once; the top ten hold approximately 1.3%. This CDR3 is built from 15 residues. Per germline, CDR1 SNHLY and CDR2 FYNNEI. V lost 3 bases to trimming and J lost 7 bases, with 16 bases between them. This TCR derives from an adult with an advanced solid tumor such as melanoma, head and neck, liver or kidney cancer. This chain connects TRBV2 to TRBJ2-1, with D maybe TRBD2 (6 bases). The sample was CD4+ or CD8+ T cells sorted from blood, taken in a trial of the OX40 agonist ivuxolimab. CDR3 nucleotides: TGTGCCAGCAGTGACGAGACTAGTGGGAAGAATGAGCAGTTCTTC. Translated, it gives CASSDETSGKNEQFF.